The 23 T cell receptor beta chains below come from one sample, sequenced in a study of identical twins. TCRdb reanalysed the 5' RACE reads using MiXCR and keeps one entry per CDR3 protein. The sample consists of more than 650,000 distinct CDR3 sequences, around 6% of them appearing once. The sample consisted of naive T cells sorted from blood. The receptors come from a young man in good health.

This clonotype was seen at least ten times. The V call is TRBV6-5, the J call TRBJ1-5, with D hard to call. V was clipped by 0 bases and J by 6 bases, with 9 bases between them. Germline CDR1 MNHEY, CDR2 SVGAGI. The CDR3 contains 14 residues. The CDR3, as DNA: TGTGCCAGCAGTTACTCGAGAGGGAGTCAGCCCCAGCATTTT. It yields the protein CASSYSRGSQPQHF.

This clonotype was counted a few times. J is TRBJ1-6 and V is TRBV5-5, with TRBD1 as a possible D gene (6 bases). Trimming stripped 2 bases from V and 7 bases from J, with 13 bases between. The CDR3 has 15 residues. From germline, CDR1 is SGHKS and CDR2 YYEKEE (reference sequence). CDR3 DNA: TGTGCCAGCAGCTTTAGGAGGGACACGAATTCACCCCTCCACTTT. Protein: CASSFRRDTNSPLHF.

The V call is TRBV12-3 or TRBV12-4, the J call TRBJ1-2; 9 bases align to TRBD1. The V segment lost 3 bases and the J segment 8 bases; nucleotides outside the gene matches: 10. The CDR3 is 15 amino acids. The CDR3, as DNA: TGTGCCAGCAGTTTGACGACAGGGGGTTCGAGGGGCTACACCTTC. It specifies CASSLTTGGSRGYTF.

This clonotype appeared many times. V is TRBV6-1 and J is TRBJ1-1; unclear D gene. Looked up from germline, CDR1 is MNHNS and CDR2 is SASEGT. The CDR3 runs to 13 residues. Trimming took 6 bases from V and 1 from J, leaving 9 bases between them. CDR3 loop: CASRVAANTEAFF. The DNA for the CDR3 is TGTGCCAGCAGGGTCGCGGCGAACACTGAAGCTTTCTTT.

This clonotype was seen ten or more times. The CDR3 loop is CASSSTGTSFGEQYF. CDR3 sequence (DNA): TGCGCCAGCAGCTCCACCGGGACTAGCTTTGGGGAGCAGTACTTC. The rearrangement uses TRBV5-1 and TRBJ2-7, with 9 nucleotides matching TRBD2. Germline CDR1 and CDR2: SGHRS and YFSETQ. The CDR3 contains 15 residues. The trim removed 3 bases at V and 7 bases at J, leaving 11 bases unmatched.

This clonotype was recorded a few times. The chain links TRBV27 to TRBJ2-7; a weak D match, TRBD2 (5 bases). Trimming shortened V by 0 bases and J by 0 bases, and 12 bases separated the two germline ends. This CDR3 comprises 16 residues. Germline V gives CDR1 MNHEY, CDR2 SMNVEV (reference sequence). The DNA of the CDR3 is TGTGCCAGCAGTTTATCGTTGGGAGAATCCTCCTACGAGCAGTACTTC. Translating it yields CASSLSLGESSYEQYF.

This clonotype has at least ten counts. V usage is TRBV12-3 or TRBV12-4 and J usage is TRBJ2-2; the D gene is possibly TRBD1 (6 bases). The CDR3 length is 17 residues. Trimming shortened V by 7 bases and J by 5 bases, and 23 bases separated the two germline ends. In DNA, the CDR3 is TGTGCCAGCACCGAACAGGGTCGACCTAAGCGGACCGGGGAGCTGTTTTTT. Protein sequence: CASTEQGRPKRTGELFF.

Ten or more counts support this clonotype. The chain couples TRBV25-1 to TRBJ2-1; TRBD1 matches 8 bases. In germline, CDR1 is MGHDK, CDR2 SYGVNS. The CDR3 has 12 amino acids. V lost 6 bases, J lost 6 bases, and 1 base stayed unmatched. CDR3 region: CASRTGVNEQFF. CDR3 bases: TGTGCCAGCAGGACAGGGGTCAATGAGCAGTTCTTC.

This clonotype was seen at least ten times. This rearrangement joins TRBV10-3 to TRBJ2-7; TRBD1 is a possible D gene (6 bases). The V end was cut by 4 bases, the J end by 6 bases, with 10 bases between. CDR3 size: 12 residues. Germline-derived CDR1 and CDR2 are ENHRY and SYGVKD. CDR3 sequence: CAISAQGAEQYV. CDR3 DNA sequence: TGTGCCATCAGTGCACAGGGTGCCGAGCAGTACGTC.

V usage is TRBV24-1 and J usage is TRBJ2-1, with D unclear. CDR3 length: 12 amino acids. Germline V gene lookup returns CDR1 KGHDR and CDR2 SFDVKD. Trimming removed 2 bases at V and 7 bases at J, with 5 bases between. CDR3 loop: CATSDSVNEQFF. The CDR3 DNA sequence: TGTGCCACCAGTGATTCGGTAAATGAGCAGTTCTTC.

This clonotype appeared many times. The V and J genes are TRBV6-2 or TRBV6-3 and TRBJ2-2, with D perhaps matching TRBD1 (6 bases). CDR1 and CDR2 (germline): MNHEY, SVGEGT. Between the trimmed V and J ends, which lost 2 bases and 0 bases, there was a span of 10 bases. This CDR3 comprises 16 residues. DNA of the CDR3: TGTGCCAGCAGTTACCTTGGGACATCGAACACCGGGGAGCTGTTTTTT. This codes for CASSYLGTSNTGELFF.

Ten or more counts support this clonotype. V gene TRBV7-9 combines with J gene TRBJ1-4; D not resolved. Trimming cost V 6 bases and J 0 bases, with 11 bases left between them. The CDR3 has 15 amino acids. CDR1 SEHNR and CDR2 FQNEAQ come from the germline V gene (reference sequence). For the CDR3, the DNA is TGTGCCAGCAGTTATGACGGGGCAACTAATGAAAAACTGTTTTTT. This translates into CASSYDGATNEKLFF.

This clonotype occurred a few times. This sequence joins TRBV20-1 and TRBJ2-5, with D hard to call. Germline values: CDR1 DFQATT, CDR2 SNEGSKA (reference sequence). This CDR3 has 14 residues. Deletions cut 3 bases from V and 0 bases from J, with 11 bases between. This CDR3 reads CSASPLSYQETQYF. CDR3 nucleotides: TGCAGTGCTAGTCCACTATCGTACCAAGAGACCCAGTACTTC.

This clonotype has only a few counts. This chain joins TRBV9 and TRBJ2-7; weak D call: TRBD2 (5 bases). Germline values: CDR1 SGDLS, CDR2 YYNGEE. V was pared by 0 bases and J by 1 base, with 11 bases between. The CDR3 is made up of 15 amino acids. CDR3 residues: CASSVARPGSYEQYF. The CDR3 nucleotides are TGTGCCAGCAGCGTAGCAAGGCCGGGGTCCTACGAGCAGTACTTC.

This clonotype was detected ten times or more. The rearrangement joins TRBV24-1 to TRBJ2-2; D might be TRBD2 (5 bases). The ends were cut back, 5 bases at V and 6 bases at J, with 9 bases in the middle. This CDR3 comprises 13 residues. CDR1 and CDR2 from the germline V gene are KGHDR and SFDVKD. CDR3 bases: TGTGCCACCAGTGCCGGACTGGCCGGGGAGCTGTTTTTT. Its protein is CATSAGLAGELFF.

This clonotype was seen only a few times. This chain uses TRBV12-3 or TRBV12-4 with TRBJ2-1, with 10 bases aligning to TRBD2. After removal of 6 bases from V and 4 bases from J, the junction contained 9 bases not matched to a gene. The CDR3 covers 16 residues. In nucleotides, the CDR3 is TGTGCCAGCAGCAGACCGGGACTAGCGCTTTACAATGAGCAGTTCTTC. Translated: CASSRPGLALYNEQFF.

This clonotype was seen repeatedly, ten times or more. The chain combines TRBV12-3 or TRBV12-4 with TRBJ2-1, with 13 bases lining up with TRBD2. CDR3 length equals 16 residues. The trim removed 5 bases at V and 7 bases at J, leaving 8 bases unmatched. The CDR3 sequence is CASSSGTSGNRNEQFF. CDR3 bases: TGTGCCAGCAGTAGCGGGACTAGCGGGAATAGGAATGAGCAGTTCTTC.

This clonotype was seen ten or more times. The chain uses TRBV5-1 and TRBJ2-1, with unresolved D. V was trimmed by 0 bases and J by 6 bases, leaving 13 bases between them. Germline CDR1 and CDR2: SGHRS and YFSETQ. CDR3 length: 15 amino acids. The CDR3: CASSLARPSLNEQFF. CDR3 bases: TGCGCCAGCAGCTTGGCCCGGCCATCTCTCAATGAGCAGTTCTTC. The whole variable domain, remainder taken from reference TRBV5-1 and TRBJ2-1, is KAGVTQTPRYLIKTRGQQVTLSCSPISGHRSVSWYQQTPGQGLQFLFEYFSETQRNKGNFPGRFSGRQFSNSRSEMNVSTLELGDSALYLCASSLARPSLNEQFFGPGTRLTVL.

This clonotype was seen only a few times. V usage is TRBV7-9 and J usage is TRBJ2-3, with D maybe TRBD2 (5 bases). V gave up 5 bases and J gave up 2 bases, with 14 bases separating them. This CDR3 region has 15 residues. CDR1 and CDR2 (germline): SEHNR, FQNEAQ (reference sequence). The CDR3 DNA follows: TGTGCCAGCAGCCTCGCCCGGGATAACACAGATACGCAGTATTTT. Its protein product is CASSLARDNTDTQYF.

This clonotype was found a few times. The chain has TRBV7-2 and TRBJ1-1, with 7 bases that match TRBD1. V lost 1 base and J lost 1; bases outside the gene matches: 6. The CDR3 is made up of 16 amino acids. CDR1 is SGHTA and CDR2 is FQGNSA in the germline V gene. CDR3: CASSLGTGTGNTEAFF. The CDR3 region has the DNA TGTGCCAGCAGCTTAGGGACAGGCACGGGGAACACTGAAGCTTTCTTT.

In its sample, this clonotype was seen many times. V and J are TRBV5-6 and TRBJ2-2, with D hard to call. The germline V gene has CDR1 SGHDT and CDR2 YYEEEE. This CDR3 spans 13 amino acids. V was pared by 1 base and J by 6 bases, with 7 bases between. The CDR3 reads CASSLNEAGELFF. The CDR3 nucleotides read TGTGCCAGCAGCTTGAATGAGGCCGGGGAGCTGTTTTTT.

This clonotype turned up a few times. This chain connects TRBV6-5 to TRBJ2-1, with D possibly TRBD2 on 6 matching bases. The CDR3 length is 14 residues. Per the germline V gene, CDR1 is MNHEY and CDR2 is SVGAGI. With 2 bases removed from V and 9 bases from J, the gap between germline ends came to 14 bases. The CDR3 DNA is TGTGCCAGCAGTTACACGAATAGCGGACTTGAGCAGTTCTTC. Translated, it gives CASSYTNSGLEQFF.

In this sample, this clonotype turned up many times. The chain couples TRBV29-1 to TRBJ2-3; D remains unclear. CDR1 and CDR2 from the germline V gene are SQVTM and ANQGSEA. Trimming pared 6 bases from V and 4 bases from J, leaving 14 bases between. The CDR3 is 13 residues long. CDR3 DNA sequence: TGCAGCGTAAGGGCGACGGGTTCAGATACGCAGTATTTT. Protein product: CSVRATGSDTQYF.